The sequence of this T cell receptor beta chain was determined in a study of T cell changes during pregnancy in multiple sclerosis. There are 15 residues in the CDR3. V was clipped by 4 bases and J by 8 bases; unmatched bases: 6. Germline loops: CDR1 SGHTA, CDR2 FQGTGA. The data were produced by immunoSEQ multiplex PCR, yet TCRdb's version contains in-frame clones alone and is incomplete. The table has 85,000 to 130,000 clones, around nine tenths seen once. The source of this sequence is a female donor with multiple sclerosis, enrolled in a pregnancy study. The chain is built from TRBV7-3 and TRBJ2-1; TRBD2 agrees at 12 bases. This specimen was peripheral blood, taken in the second trimester of pregnancy. CDR3 nucleotide sequence: TGTGCCAGCAGCTCACTAGCGGGAGGTTTCGATGAGCAGTTCTTC. Translation: CASSSLAGGFDEQFF.